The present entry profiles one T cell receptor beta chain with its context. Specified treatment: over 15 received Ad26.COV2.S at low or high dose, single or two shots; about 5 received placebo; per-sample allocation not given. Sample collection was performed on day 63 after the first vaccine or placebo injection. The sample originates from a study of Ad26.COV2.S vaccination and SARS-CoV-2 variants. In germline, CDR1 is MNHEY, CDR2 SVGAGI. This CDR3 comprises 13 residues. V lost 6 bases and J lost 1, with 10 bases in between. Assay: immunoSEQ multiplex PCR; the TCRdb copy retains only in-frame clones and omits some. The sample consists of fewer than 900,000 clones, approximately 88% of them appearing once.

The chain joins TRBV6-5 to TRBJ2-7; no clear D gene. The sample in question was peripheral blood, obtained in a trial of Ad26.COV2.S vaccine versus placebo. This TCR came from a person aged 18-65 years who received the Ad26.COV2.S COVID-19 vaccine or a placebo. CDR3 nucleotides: TGTGCCAGCAGCCTATATGGATCCTACGAGCAGTACTTC. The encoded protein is CASSLYGSYEQYF.